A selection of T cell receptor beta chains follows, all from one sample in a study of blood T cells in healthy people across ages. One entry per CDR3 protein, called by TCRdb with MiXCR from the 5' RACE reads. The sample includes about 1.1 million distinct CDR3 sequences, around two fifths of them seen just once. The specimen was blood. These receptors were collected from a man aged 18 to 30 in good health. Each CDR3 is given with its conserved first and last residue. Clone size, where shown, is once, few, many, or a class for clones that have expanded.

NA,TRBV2,CASGWNYRFSNEKLFF
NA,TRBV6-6,CASSPGQVLAYEQYF
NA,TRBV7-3,CASSLTGLAGPGELFF
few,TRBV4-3,CASSQDTGQEGREKLFF
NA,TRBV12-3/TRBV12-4,CASSFSGGARNEQYF
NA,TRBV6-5,CASSADQGAYGYTF
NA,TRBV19,CATSIGQGNEQYF
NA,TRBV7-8,CASSPRDLNYEQYF
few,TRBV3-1,CASSLRQGANEQFF
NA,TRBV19,CASRTGVVKPQHF
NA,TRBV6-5,CASSYSGTGRSGNTIYF
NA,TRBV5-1,CASSSGTGASEAFF
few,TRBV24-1,CATSDPPRLAGAYEQYF
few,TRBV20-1,CSAQSSGINEKLFF
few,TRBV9,CASSVANSFNYGYTF
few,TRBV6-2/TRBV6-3,CASSHMGRRTGARNEQFF
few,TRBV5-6,CASSIAPRTQYF
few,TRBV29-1,CSARDVERGQYF
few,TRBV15,CATTPVRGEAFF
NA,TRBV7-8,CASSPQTSNEQYF
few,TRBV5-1,CASSLGDVNIQYF
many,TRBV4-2,CASSHTSGGSQETQYF
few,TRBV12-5,CASASTHLYGYTF
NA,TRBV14,CASSQTYLRGRFRRLYF
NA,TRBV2,CASREHRALSTSGFYNERFF
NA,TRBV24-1,CATSDSRDRSPYEQYF
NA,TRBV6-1,CASGFPGGAVLTDTQYF
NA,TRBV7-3,CASSFPGAEQFF
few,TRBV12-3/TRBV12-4,CASSSFDRGTGYTF
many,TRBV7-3,CASSLAGTSYNEQFF
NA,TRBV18,CASSPLSGGLDTEAFF
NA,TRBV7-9,CASSYPPGTVQGNEKLFF